This T cell receptor (beta chain) derives from a study of graft-versus-host responses after intestinal transplantation. The assay was immunoSEQ multiplex PCR, and TCRdb's table has in-frame clones only and misses some. The sample carries roughly 15,000 clones, roughly two fifths recorded once. This clone is medium-sized. Responders that carried the CFSE label, approximately 200,000 of them, were plated with approximately 200,000 irradiated, violet-dye-labeled stimulator cells. Post-reaction, proliferating CD3+CD4+ and CD3+CD8+ responders (CFSE-low) were sorted. Points from the study as a whole: Some GvH clones were seen earlier in gut or blood, suggesting intestinal origin. Early post-transplant falls in HvG clones accompanied the peak levels of circulating GvH clones.

Trimming took 2 bases from V and 1 from J, leaving 10 bases between them. Germline CDR1 SGHRS, CDR2 YFSETQ. This CDR3 is built from 14 residues. The chain couples TRBV5-1 to TRBJ2-7; TRBD1 is a possible D gene (5 bases). The starting material was alloreactive CD8+ T cells from a mixed lymphocyte reaction culture, obtained before intestinal transplant. The subset here: CFSE-low proliferating T cells sorted from roughly six-day pre-transplant mixed lymphocyte reaction (GvH or HvG direction). The clonotype was recovered from a human patient who received an intestinal transplant. The CDR3 here is CASSFGDRSYEQYF. CDR3 DNA: TGCGCCAGCAGCTTTGGCGACAGATCCTACGAGCAGTACTTC.